The present T cell receptor beta chain was sequenced within a study of regulatory T cells in long-lasting Graves disease. The time point is: persistent/refractory GD, antithyroid drugs over 5 years with positive TRAb. Construction of the TCR library relied on RNA isolated from PBMCs. This clonotype has a count of ten or more. Construction of the TCR beta libraries employed iRepertoire HTBI primers in conjunction with Arm-PCR of CDR3 regions. Each CDR3 protein is one row after TCRdb ran MiXCR on the multiplex PCR reads. The table records hundreds of thousands of distinct CDR3 sequences, around 32% of them present only once. The CDR3 sequence is 15 residues long. Trimming cost V 7 bases and J 2 bases; bases outside gene matches: 11.

The V and J genes are TRBV12-3 or TRBV12-4 and TRBJ2-7, with 7 bases matching TRBD1. The sequence was obtained from a female donor with Graves disease. The specimen was peripheral blood mononuclear cells (PBMCs), collected when the disease was refractory, from a patient treated with antithyroid drugs. The CDR3 DNA reads as TGTGCCAGCAACGATCGGGACAGACGCCCCTACGAGCAGTACTTC. Translating it yields CASNDRDRRPYEQYF.